This TCR beta chain came from a study of cytomegalovirus exposure and HLA in healthy donors. Both 60 Vbeta primers and 13 Jbeta primers went into the PCR. This table comes from immunoSEQ multiplex PCR, and its TCRdb copy is limited to in-frame clones, with some not included. The sample lists around 200,000 clones, 62% occurring once. Per germline, CDR1 SGDLS and CDR2 YYNGEE. The CDR3 is 16 amino acids. After removal of 0 bases from V and 7 bases from J, the junction contained 7 bases not matched to a gene. The receptor was derived from a man in his forties in good health and CMV-seronegative. Sequenced: PBMCs. V gene TRBV9 combines with J gene TRBJ1-6, with 7 positions matching TRBD1. CDR3 bases: TGTGCCAGCAGCGTAGCTTTTGGGACAGCCAATTCACCCCTCCACTTT. Translated, it gives CASSVAFGTANSPLHF.